Shown below are 28 T cell receptor beta chains from a single sample sequenced in a study of cytomegalovirus exposure and HLA in healthy donors. Amplification used 60 Vbeta primers and 13 Jbeta primers. Produced via immunoSEQ multiplex PCR; TCRdb's table is partial and in-frame only. The data show about 110,000 clones, about three quarters seen once. Material: PBMCs. The receptors stem from an older woman in good health and CMV-seropositive.

V is TRBV7-2 and J is TRBJ1-5; possibly TRBD1 for D (6 bases). Deletions cut 2 bases from V and 2 bases from J, with 19 bases between. Looked up from germline, CDR1 is SGHTA and CDR2 is FQGNSA. The CDR3 is 18 residues long. CDR3 coding DNA: TGTGCCAGCAGCTTAAGAGGCGCAGGGGATAGTGGCAATCAGCCCCAGCATTTT. Translated, it gives CASSLRGAGDSGNQPQHF.

This chain links TRBV7-6 with TRBJ2-5, with D perhaps TRBD2 (6 bases). TRBJ2-7 matches the DNA end more closely, so the J call is doubtful. The CDR3 is 14 amino acids. The V gene's germline CDR1 is SGHVS and CDR2 FNYEAQ. The CDR3 is CASSPGDRSYEQYF. As DNA, the CDR3 is TGTGCCAGCAGCCCGGGGGACCGCTCCTACGAGCAGTACTTC.

V is TRBV7-9 and J is TRBJ2-2; 8 positions match TRBD2. CDR3 size: 14 residues. The germline V gene encodes CDR1 SEHNR and CDR2 FQNEAQ (reference sequence). The ends lost 8 bases at V and 6 bases at J; junction bases unmatched: 8. CDR3 sequence: CASSRGGLSGELFF. The CDR3 nucleotides are TGTGCCAGCTCCCGGGGGGGGCTCTCCGGGGAGCTGTTTTTT.

The rearrangement links TRBV12-5 to TRBJ2-1; 10 nucleotides align to TRBD2. The V gene end was trimmed by 1 base and the J gene end by 6 bases; junction bases not matched to a gene: 0. Germline V lookup: CDR1 LGHNT, CDR2 FRNRAP. This CDR3 comprises 14 residues. The CDR3 DNA is TGTGCTAGTGGTTTGGGACTAGCGGGCAATGAGCAGTTCTTC. Translating gives CASGLGLAGNEQFF.

The chain joins TRBV27 to TRBJ1-1; unclear D gene. The CDR3 contains 12 residues. CDR1 and CDR2 from the germline V gene are MNHEY and SMNVEV (reference sequence). V gave up 4 bases and J gave up 7 bases, with 10 bases separating them. The CDR3 DNA is TGTGCCAGCAGTTCAAACACCTTTGAAGCTTTCTTT. Residues: CASSSNTFEAFF.

The genes are TRBV11-2 and TRBJ2-5, with D unclear. The germline CDR1 and CDR2 sequences are SGHAT and FQNNGV. Trimming stripped 1 base from V and 5 bases from J, with 5 bases between. The length of the CDR3 is 12 residues. CDR3 sequence (DNA): TGTGCCAGCAGCTTAGTCGGGGAGACCCAGTACTTC. This gives the protein CASSLVGETQYF.

The V gene is TRBV29-1, the J gene TRBJ2-3, with TRBD2 identical over 10 bases. Germline CDR1 and CDR2: SQVTM and ANQGSEA. The V and J ends lost 4 bases and 5 bases, in that order; junction bases with no gene match: 3. The length of the CDR3 is 13 residues. As DNA, the CDR3 is TGCAGCGTTGTAGCGGGAGGCTTAGATACGCAGTATTTT. It yields the protein CSVVAGGLDTQYF.

This sequence joins TRBV18 and TRBJ1-3, with D hard to call. CDR3 length equals 15 residues. CDR1 is KGHSH, CDR2 LQKENI, per germline. With 3 bases removed from V and 0 bases from J, the gap between germline ends came to 9 bases. The CDR3 DNA reads as TGTGCCAGCTCACCGAACAGAGACTCTGGAAACACCATATATTTT. It translates to CASSPNRDSGNTIYF.

The rearrangement joins TRBV5-4 to TRBJ2-7; D may be TRBD2 (5 bases). CDR3 length: 12 residues. The ends were cut back, 4 bases at V and 3 bases at J, with 8 bases in the middle. Germline V CDR1 and CDR2: SGHNT, YYREEE (reference sequence). The CDR3 nucleotides are TGTGCCAGCAGCCGGGAAGACTACGAGCAGTACTTC. Encoded protein: CASSREDYEQYF. The complete variable domain, with remaining parts taken from reference TRBV5-4 and TRBJ2-7, reads ETGVTQSPTHLIKTRGQQVTLRCSSQSGHNTVSWYQQALGQGPQFIFQYYREEENGRGNFPPRFSGLQFPNYSSELNVNALELDDSALYLCASSREDYEQYFGPGTRLTVT.

Here the CDR3 DNA reads TGTGCCAGCAGCTTACGACCAGGGCCGTTCATTTTCCCCTCAGATAAAGCTTTCTTT. Its protein product is CASSLRPGPFIFPSDKAFF. This chain joins TRBV7-8 and TRBJ1-1; perhaps TRBD1 as D (5 bases). This CDR3 comprises 19 residues. Trimming stripped 2 bases from V and 9 bases from J, with 31 bases between. Germline CDR1 reads SGHVS; CDR2 reads FQNEAQ.

V is TRBV7-3 and J is TRBJ2-2; tentatively, D is TRBD2 (5 bases). Germline V lookup: CDR1 SGHTA, CDR2 FQGTGA. This CDR3 has 16 residues. V was trimmed by 5 bases and J by 6 bases, leaving 19 bases between them. This chain's CDR3 is CASSLTQASGAGELFF. The CDR3 coding sequence is TGTGCCAGCAGCCTCACTCAAGCGAGCGGCGCCGGGGAGCTGTTTTTT.

The chain couples TRBV10-3 to TRBJ2-7; TRBD2 aligns across 11 bases. The CDR3 length is 14 residues. The V and J ends lost 10 bases and 0 bases, in that order; junction bases with no gene match: 5. Germline V gives CDR1 ENHRY, CDR2 SYGVKD. CDR3 residues: CATRTSGSSYEQYF. CDR3 sequence (DNA): TGTGCCACCCGAACTAGCGGGAGCTCCTACGAGCAGTACTTC.

About this clone: The junction and the germline gene differ at one end; a read error may be behind it. The chain uses TRBV7-9 and TRBJ1-1, with 7 bases identical to TRBD1. CDR1 SEHNR and CDR2 FQNEAQ come from the germline V gene (reference sequence). This CDR3 spans 13 amino acids. The CDR3, as DNA: TGTTCCAGCAGCTCCCAGACAGGGCGAGGAGCTTTCTTT. Its protein product is CSSSSQTGRGAFF.

The chain couples TRBV5-6 to TRBJ1-2, with D unclear. Trimming cost V 0 bases and J 12 bases, with 12 bases left between them. There are 12 residues in the CDR3. Germline V gene lookup returns CDR1 SGHDT and CDR2 YYEEEE. The DNA for the CDR3 is TGTGCCAGCAGCTTGGGCAGGCCCAGGCACACCTTC. It encodes CASSLGRPRHTF.

The genes are TRBV10-3 and TRBJ2-7, with D tentatively TRBD1 (5 bases). This CDR3 comprises 15 residues. Trimming pared 2 bases from V and 0 bases from J, leaving 11 bases between. CDR1 is ENHRY and CDR2 is SYGVKD in the germline V gene. The CDR3 DNA follows: TGTGCCATCAGTGAGGGAATGGGGCCCTCCTACGAGCAGTACTTC. Protein: CAISEGMGPSYEQYF.

V usage is TRBV7-3 and J usage is TRBJ2-7; perhaps TRBD2 as D (6 bases). With 2 bases removed from V and 4 bases from J, the gap between germline ends came to 9 bases. The germline CDR1 and CDR2 sequences are SGHTA and FQGTGA. The length of the CDR3 is 13 residues. The CDR3 DNA follows: TGTGCCAGCAGCTTAGGGGGGACTTACGAGCAGTACTTC. Translation gives CASSLGGTYEQYF.

The chain links TRBV7-3 to TRBJ2-2; unclear D gene. CDR1 SGHTA and CDR2 FQGTGA come from the germline V gene. This CDR3 spans 14 amino acids. The germline V and J ends were trimmed by 5 bases and 0 bases, with 7 bases remaining between them. DNA of the CDR3: TGTGCCAGCAGCCTCTACGCGAACACCGGGGAGCTGTTTTTT. Its protein product is CASSLYANTGELFF. Full variable domain (rest looked up from reference TRBV7-3 and TRBJ2-2): GAGVSQTPSNKVTEKGKYVELRCDPISGHTALYWYRQSLGQGPEFLIYFQGTGAADDSGLPNDRFFAVRPEGSVSTLKIQRTERGDSAVYLCASSLYANTGELFFGEGSRLTVL.

The CDR3, as DNA: TGTGCCAGCAGCTTAATCGGGAGGGCCACCAATGAGCAGTTCTTC. It translates to CASSLIGRATNEQFF. This chain connects TRBV11-1 to TRBJ2-1; 8 nucleotides agree with TRBD2. V dropped 2 bases and J dropped 6; count of bases not matched to a gene: 6. Germline V lookup: CDR1 SGHAT, CDR2 FQDESV (reference sequence). CDR3 length equals 15 residues. Looking up the rest from reference TRBV11-1 and TRBJ2-1 gives the full variable domain: EAEVAQSPRYKITEKSQAVAFWCDPISGHATLYWYRQILGQGPELLVQFQDESVVDDSQLPKDRFSAERLKGVDSTLKIQPAELGDSAMYLCASSLIGRATNEQFFGPGTRLTVL.

The chain joins TRBV7-9 to TRBJ2-7; 14 nucleotides agree with TRBD2. Germline V lookup: CDR1 SEHNR, CDR2 FQNEAQ (reference sequence). CDR3 length equals 18 residues. CDR3 DNA: TGTTCCAACCTGCCGGGGGGACTAGCGGGAGTCTCCGCCTACGAGCAGTACTTC. It is translated as CSNLPGGLAGVSAYEQYF.

This chain joins TRBV7-9 and TRBJ2-1, with TRBD2 identical over 11 bases. CDR3 length: 16 amino acids. The V gene end was trimmed by 1 base and the J gene end by 3 bases; junction bases not matched to a gene: 2. The germline V gene has CDR1 SEHNR and CDR2 FQNEAQ (reference sequence). The CDR3, as DNA: TGTGCCAGCAGCTTAGGACTAGCGGGAAACTACAATGAGCAGTTCTTC. It encodes CASSLGLAGNYNEQFF.

V and J are TRBV29-1 and TRBJ2-2; D not resolved. V was shortened by 5 bases and J by 4 bases, with 8 bases between the two germline ends. The CDR3 extends over 12 amino acids. Germline values: CDR1 SQVTM, CDR2 ANQGSEA. This CDR3 is CSVLSLTGELFF. The CDR3 DNA reads as TGCAGCGTTCTATCCCTCACCGGGGAGCTGTTTTTT.

CDR3 protein: CASSFLDRDYNEQFF. The DNA of the CDR3 is TGCGCCAGCAGCTTTTTAGACAGAGATTACAATGAGCAGTTCTTC. The rearrangement joins TRBV5-1 to TRBJ2-1; TRBD1 might be the D (5 bases). Looked up from germline, CDR1 is SGHRS and CDR2 is YFSETQ. CDR3 length: 15 residues. V gave up 2 bases and J gave up 4 bases, with 13 bases separating them.

J is TRBJ1-2 and V is TRBV18; 7 bases fit TRBD1. The CDR3 contains 17 residues. With V trimmed by 4 bases and J by 6 bases, 17 bases remained unmatched. Germline V gives CDR1 KGHSH, CDR2 LQKENI. The CDR3, as DNA: TGTGCCAGCTCACAAAGACCGGGACAGCAGTCATATCATGGCTACACCTTC. As protein: CASSQRPGQQSYHGYTF.

The chain uses TRBV27 and TRBJ2-3; 8 nucleotides line up with TRBD2. V lost 7 bases, J lost 4 bases, and 13 bases stayed unmatched. The CDR3 has 16 residues. The germline CDR1 and CDR2 sequences are MNHEY and SMNVEV (reference sequence). CDR3 region: CASTRIGTRFADTQYF. The DNA for the CDR3 is TGTGCCAGCACCAGAATCGGGACTAGGTTTGCAGATACGCAGTATTTT.

The chain employs TRBV7-2 and TRBJ2-7, with TRBD2 matching over 8 bases. CDR3 length equals 14 residues. Trimming at V came to 5 bases and at J to 7 bases, leaving 10 bases not matched to a gene. CDR1 and CDR2 (germline): SGHTA, FQGNSA. This CDR3 reads CASSDLAGRGEQYF. The CDR3 DNA is TGTGCCAGCAGCGATCTAGCGGGTAGAGGGGAGCAGTACTTC.

This clone was counted between two and nine times. The chain recombines TRBV2 with TRBJ2-3; 16 nucleotides agree with TRBD2. The CDR3 extends over 19 amino acids. Germline V CDR1 and CDR2: SNHLY, FYNNEI. The ends lost 2 bases at V and 3 bases at J; junction bases unmatched: 8. Here the CDR3 DNA reads TGTGCCAGCAGTGAATACCCCCTGGGACTAGCGGGAGGGACAGATACGCAGTATTTT. This translates into CASSEYPLGLAGGTDTQYF.

This clone was found a few times. Other DNA sequences within the sample encode an identical CDR3. J is TRBJ2-1 and V is TRBV28, with 11 bases lining up with TRBD2. The junction had 7 bases not matched to a gene; V was cut back by 5 bases and J by 4 bases. Germline loops: CDR1 MDHEN, CDR2 SYDVKM. The CDR3 has 16 amino acids. CDR3 nucleotides: TGTGCCAGCAGTCCTACCCCTAGCGGGGGGTACAATGAGCAGTTCTTC. Residues: CASSPTPSGGYNEQFF.

The sample holds a few counts of this clone. The rearrangement links TRBV19 to TRBJ2-3; 8 bases map to TRBD2. V dropped 11 bases and J dropped 4; count of bases not matched to a gene: 8. CDR3 length: 13 residues. Germline V gene lookup returns CDR1 LNHDA and CDR2 SQIVND (reference sequence). The CDR3: CAVNRGGADTQYF. The CDR3 region has the DNA TGTGCCGTCAACCGGGGGGGCGCAGATACGCAGTATTTT. The variable domain in full, completed from reference TRBV19 and TRBJ2-3, reads DGGITQSPKYLFRKEGQNVTLSCEQNLNHDAMYWYRQDPGQGLRLIYYSQIVNDFQKGDIAEGYSVSREKKESFPLTVTSAQKNPTAFYLCAVNRGGADTQYFGPGTRLTVL.